Each of the 31 T cell receptor beta chains below was sequenced from the same sample in a study of cytomegalovirus exposure and HLA in healthy donors. PCR primers comprised 60 Vbeta and 13 Jbeta primers. Sequenced by immunoSEQ multiplex PCR; TCRdb stores in-frame clones only, minus some. The sample has more than 130,000 clones, over 70% seen once. Sequencing input: PBMCs. All receptors derive from a male donor in good health and CMV-seronegative.

The chain couples TRBV30 to TRBJ2-5; 7 bases fit TRBD1. Per germline, CDR1 GTSNPN and CDR2 SVGIG (reference sequence). J was trimmed by 5 bases and V by 3 bases; bases with no gene match: 6. The CDR3 is 13 amino acids. CDR3 DNA: TGTGCCTGGAGGGACAGGCTCTGGGAGACCCAGTACTTC. This translates into CAWRDRLWETQYF.

This clone was seen just once. The rearrangement joins TRBV19 to TRBJ1-1, with 11 bases that match TRBD1. From germline, CDR1 is LNHDA and CDR2 SQIVND (reference sequence). The length of the CDR3 is 17 residues. V trimming: 6 bases; J trimming: 5 bases; junction bases outside the gene matches: 14. This CDR3 is CASREWTGGAPRTEAFF. CDR3 in DNA: TGTGCCAGTAGGGAATGGACAGGGGGCGCCCCCCGTACTGAAGCTTTCTTT.

The chain recombines TRBV18 with TRBJ1-1; D might be TRBD1 (5 bases). The CDR3 is 11 amino acids. Trimming stripped 4 bases from V and 7 bases from J, with 7 bases between. Germline CDR1 and CDR2: KGHSH and LQKENI. Here the CDR3 DNA reads TGTGCCAGCTCACTCGACAGTGAAGCTTTCTTT. Protein sequence: CASSLDSEAFF.

The chain carries TRBV5-5 and TRBJ1-5; D is possibly TRBD1 (5 bases). Germline CDR1 is SGHKS and CDR2 is YYEKEE (reference sequence). The V end was cut by 1 base, the J end by 0 bases, with 5 bases between. The CDR3 covers 14 residues. Written as DNA, the CDR3 is TGTGCCAGCAGCTTGAGGGGTAGCAATCAGCCCCAGCATTTT. Amino acids: CASSLRGSNQPQHF.

This chain connects TRBV11-3 to TRBJ1-2; D remains unclear. V lost 5 bases, J lost 8 bases, and 21 bases lay in between. The CDR3 runs 15 residues. CDR1 and CDR2 (germline): SGHNT, YENEEA. CDR3 protein: CASSLKTGPTGGYTF. The DNA for the CDR3 is TGTGCCAGCAGCCTCAAGACCGGGCCCACGGGAGGCTACACCTTC. Using reference TRBV11-3 and TRBJ1-2 for the parts outside the CDR3, the full variable domain is EAGVVQSPRYKIIEKKQPVAFWCNPISGHNTLYWYLQNLGQGPELLIRYENEEAVDDSQLPKDRFSAERLKGVDSTLKIQPAELGDSAVYLCASSLKTGPTGGYTFGSGTRLTVV.

The V gene is TRBV6-5, the J gene TRBJ2-2; a weak D match, TRBD1 (5 bases). The CDR3 is 15 amino acids. CDR1 is MNHEY, CDR2 SVGAGI, per germline. V dropped 0 bases and J dropped 5 bases, with 10 bases sitting between them. The CDR3: CASSYSGERTGELFF. The CDR3 nucleotides read TGTGCCAGCAGTTACTCAGGGGAAAGAACCGGGGAGCTGTTTTTT.

A single count supports this clone. The CDR3 is CASSFRSGKDSPLHF. The CDR3 coding sequence is TGTGCCAGCAGTTTCAGGTCAGGAAAAGATTCACCCCTCCACTTT. This chain links TRBV28 with TRBJ1-6; the D is unclear. This CDR3 comprises 15 residues. Germline assignment: CDR1 MDHEN and CDR2 SYDVKM. V was cut by 3 bases and J by 8 bases, with 14 bases left in between.

The V gene is TRBV9, the J gene TRBJ2-7, with 8 bases identical to TRBD2. The CDR3 is 15 residues long. CDR1 and CDR2 from the germline V gene are SGDLS and YYNGEE. J gave up 4 bases and V 3 bases, and 9 bases lay outside the gene matches. CDR3 sequence reads: CASSDGISGGYEQYF. For the CDR3, the DNA is TGTGCCAGCAGCGACGGGATCTCGGGGGGGTACGAGCAGTACTTC.

V is TRBV15 and J is TRBJ2-1; TRBD2 aligns across 7 bases. Per the germline V gene, CDR1 is LNHNV and CDR2 is YYDKDF (reference sequence). The V segment lost 0 bases and the J segment 12 bases; nucleotides outside the gene matches: 17. CDR3 length: 17 residues. CDR3 loop: CATSREVGFTPPGGQFF. The CDR3 DNA reads TGTGCCACCAGCAGAGAAGTCGGCTTCACCCCTCCGGGGGGGCAGTTCTTC. The complete variable domain, with remaining parts taken from reference TRBV15 and TRBJ2-1, reads DAMVIQNPRYQVTQFGKPVTLSCSQTLNHNVMYWYQQKSSQAPKLLFHYYDKDFNNEADTPDNFQSRRPNTSFCFLDIRSPGLGDTAMYLCATSREVGFTPPGGQFFGPGTRLTVL.

This clone was recorded a few times. This chain links TRBV27 with TRBJ1-1; 7 bases are a match to TRBD1. The V and J ends lost 4 bases and 1 base, in that order; junction bases with no gene match: 0. Germline CDR1 reads MNHEY; CDR2 reads SMNVEV (reference sequence). The CDR3 is made up of 13 amino acids. CDR3 DNA: TGTGCCAGCAGTTGGACAGGGAACACTGAAGCTTTCTTT. Translated: CASSWTGNTEAFF.

The chain joins TRBV15 to TRBJ1-1, with TRBD1 matching 9 bases. Germline V gene lookup returns CDR1 LNHNV and CDR2 YYDKDF (reference sequence). The CDR3 runs 17 residues. V lost 1 base and J lost 1; bases outside the gene matches: 7. The CDR3 coding sequence is TGTGCCACCAGCAGAGGCCCTTTGGGACAGGGGAACACTGAAGCTTTCTTT. It encodes CATSRGPLGQGNTEAFF.

The gene calls are TRBV21-1 and TRBJ1-1; the tabulated D call, TRBD1, remains unverified against the DNA. TRBV21-1 represents a pseudogene. This CDR3 comprises 15 residues. CDR3 nucleotides: TGTGCCAGCAGCAGCGGACAGGGGGCGAACACTGAAGCTTTCTTT. It translates to CASSSGQGANTEAFF.

The genes are TRBV4-3 and TRBJ1-2, with unresolved D. The CDR3 runs 16 residues. Trimming cost V 1 base and J 0 bases, with 12 bases left between them. Germline lookup yields CDR1 LGHNA and CDR2 YSLEER. CDR3 region: CASSQARDVANYGYTF. In DNA form, the CDR3 reads TGCGCCAGCAGCCAAGCGAGGGATGTGGCTAACTATGGCTACACCTTC.

This clone has just one count. The V gene is TRBV7-2, the J gene TRBJ2-1, with D hard to call. This CDR3 spans 15 amino acids. Deletions cut 6 bases from V and 0 bases from J, with 12 bases between. CDR1 is SGHTA, CDR2 FQGNSA, per germline. The CDR3 spells CASSPSFLSYNEQFF. The CDR3 coding sequence is TGTGCCAGCAGTCCGTCTTTTCTCTCCTACAATGAGCAGTTCTTC.

This clone was observed a few times. The chain joins TRBV7-9 to TRBJ1-1; 9 positions match TRBD1. There are 16 residues in the CDR3. V lost 3 bases and J lost 4; bases outside the gene matches: 9. From germline, CDR1 is SEHNR and CDR2 FQNEAQ (reference sequence). The CDR3 nucleotides read TGTGCCAGCAGCTTTATAACAGGGGGCGGAGGCACTGAAGCTTTCTTT. The encoded protein is CASSFITGGGGTEAFF.

The chain employs TRBV12-5 and TRBJ2-3; TRBD1 aligns across 7 bases. Germline CDR1 and CDR2: LGHNT and FRNRAP. This CDR3 is 18 amino acids long. The trim removed 2 bases at V and 2 bases at J, leaving 13 bases unmatched. CDR3 sequence: CASGLSPPGQSFTDTQYF. The DNA for the CDR3 is TGTGCTAGTGGTTTGTCGCCCCCGGGACAGAGCTTCACAGATACGCAGTATTTT.

The J gene is TRBJ2-1, the V gene TRBV7-9; possible D gene TRBD1, 5 bases. CDR1 is SEHNR, CDR2 FQNEAQ, per germline (reference sequence). The CDR3 contains 12 residues. V dropped 5 bases and J dropped 8 bases, with 10 bases sitting between them. The CDR3 coding sequence is TGTGCCAGCAGCGCCCAGGGATATGAGCAGTTCTTC. Encoded protein: CASSAQGYEQFF.

This CDR3 reads CASSLEQPNTGELFF. In DNA form, the CDR3 reads TGTGCCAGCAGCTTAGAACAGCCGAACACCGGGGAGCTGTTTTTT. The chain employs TRBV7-2 and TRBJ2-2; D remains ambiguous. The CDR3 runs 15 residues. V dropped 1 base and J dropped 0 bases, with 6 bases sitting between them. Germline V CDR1 and CDR2: SGHTA, FQGNSA. Using reference TRBV7-2 and TRBJ2-2 for the parts outside the CDR3, the full variable domain is GAGVSQSPSNKVTEKGKDVELRCDPISGHTALYWYRQSLGQGLEFLIYFQGNSAPDKSGLPSDRFSAERTGGSVSTLTIQRTQQEDSAVYLCASSLEQPNTGELFFGEGSRLTVL.

This clone appeared a few times. This CDR3 is CASSLHTSFEQFF. The CDR3 DNA reads as TGTGCCAGCAGCTTGCACACTAGCTTTGAGCAGTTCTTC. The chain employs TRBV7-6 and TRBJ2-1; a possible D gene is TRBD2 (6 bases). This CDR3 comprises 13 residues. Trimming took off 3 bases at V and 9 bases at J, with 12 bases between the two ends. CDR1 is SGHVS and CDR2 is FNYEAQ in the germline V gene.

The chain couples TRBV11-2 to TRBJ2-5, with 8 bases aligning to TRBD2. Trimming cost V 5 bases and J 4 bases; bases outside gene matches: 9. CDR3 length equals 15 residues. Germline assignment: CDR1 SGHAT and CDR2 FQNNGV. CDR3 region: CASSQAAGGSETQYF. CDR3 in DNA: TGTGCCAGCAGCCAGGCGGCGGGGGGTTCAGAGACCCAGTACTTC. The variable domain in full, completed from reference TRBV11-2 and TRBJ2-5, reads EAGVAQSPRYKIIEKRQSVAFWCNPISGHATLYWYQQILGQGPKLLIQFQNNGVVDDSQLPKDRFSAERLKGVDSTLKIQPAKLEDSAVYLCASSQAAGGSETQYFGPGTRLLVL.

V usage is TRBV2 and J usage is TRBJ1-6; D remains unclear. V was trimmed by 6 bases and J by 11 bases, leaving 11 bases between them. The germline gives CDR1 SNHLY, CDR2 FYNNEI. The CDR3 contains 12 residues. Here the CDR3 reads CASRPGSPPLHF. The CDR3 DNA sequence: TGTGCCAGCAGGCCCGGGAGTCCACCCCTCCACTTT.

The J gene is TRBJ2-6, the V gene TRBV9, with D possibly matching TRBD1 (6 bases). This CDR3 spans 16 amino acids. Trimming left V 4 bases short and J 0 bases short, with 11 bases between. CDR1 SGDLS and CDR2 YYNGEE come from the germline V gene. The CDR3 loop reads CASSNKQGSGANVLTF. As DNA, the CDR3 is TGTGCCAGCAGCAATAAACAGGGCTCTGGGGCCAACGTCCTGACTTTC.

The rearrangement uses TRBV7-3 and TRBJ1-1; D is undetermined. Germline V CDR1 and CDR2: SGHTA, FQGTGA. There are 13 residues in the CDR3. V was pared by 5 bases and J by 5 bases, with 12 bases between. CDR3 sequence (DNA): TGTGCCAGCAGCCCCGGGGTATGGACTGAAGCTTTCTTT. This translates into CASSPGVWTEAFF.

This chain connects TRBV28 to TRBJ1-5; tentative D call: TRBD1 (6 bases). The CDR3 runs 14 residues. The germline V and J ends were trimmed by 4 bases and 6 bases, with 13 bases remaining between them. The germline CDR1 and CDR2 sequences are MDHEN and SYDVKM. In nucleotides, the CDR3 is TGTGCCAGCAGTTCACAGGGTTCGGGTCAGCCCCAGCATTTT. As protein: CASSSQGSGQPQHF.

The chain carries TRBV10-2 and TRBJ1-5; D is unclear. Germline CDR1 and CDR2: WSHSY and SAAADI. V dropped 4 bases and J dropped 6 bases, with 13 bases sitting between them. This CDR3 spans 14 amino acids. The CDR3 DNA reads TGCGCCAGCAGTGGCGGGGTGGGCTTTCAGCCCCAGCATTTT. This codes for CASSGGVGFQPQHF.

The chain carries TRBV29-1 and TRBJ2-1; D uncertain. V was clipped by 1 base and J by 9 bases, with 19 bases between them. CDR3 length equals 15 residues. In germline, CDR1 is SQVTM, CDR2 ANQGSEA. CDR3 sequence reads: CSVEGPAGPLSEQFF. CDR3 in DNA: TGCAGCGTTGAAGGCCCCGCCGGTCCACTTAGTGAGCAGTTCTTC.

V and J are TRBV11-2 and TRBJ1-2; 8 nucleotides align to TRBD1. The germline V gene has CDR1 SGHAT and CDR2 FQNNGV. With V trimmed by 5 bases and J by 4 bases, 9 bases remained unmatched. The CDR3 consists of 15 residues. DNA of the CDR3: TGTGCCAGCAGCACCCCGGGACAGGCGAGCTATGGCTACACCTTC. Translation: CASSTPGQASYGYTF.

CDR3 loop: CASSQQQGPDSSYEQYF. CDR3 DNA: TGCGCCAGCAGCCAGCAACAGGGGCCAGACTCCTCCTACGAGCAGTACTTC. The chain employs TRBV4-1 and TRBJ2-7, with TRBD1 matching over 7 bases. Germline assignment: CDR1 MGHRA and CDR2 YSYEKL. The CDR3 contains 17 residues. V gave up 3 bases and J gave up 0 bases; unmatched junction bases: 11.

Regarding this clone: In the same sample, other DNA sequences code for this CDR3. The chain is built from TRBV5-1 and TRBJ2-7; D is unclear. Trimming took 1 base from V and 2 from J, leaving 4 bases between them. This CDR3 contains 12 residues. Germline CDR1 and CDR2: SGHRS and YFSETQ. Here the CDR3 DNA reads TGCGCCAGCAGCTTGCCCGCCTACGAGCAGTACTTC. Its translation: CASSLPAYEQYF.

The chain recombines TRBV5-1 with TRBJ2-1; 8 nucleotides match TRBD1. Per germline, CDR1 SGHRS and CDR2 YFSETQ. Germline trimming cut 2 bases from V and 11 bases from J; bases unmatched to any gene: 15. This CDR3 comprises 16 residues. The DNA for the CDR3 is TGCGCCAGCAGCTTCTCTGGGACAGGTGACACAATGAAGCAGTTCTTC. It codes for CASSFSGTGDTMKQFF. Based on the CDR3 plus reference TRBV5-1 and TRBJ2-1, the full variable domain is KAGVTQTPRYLIKTRGQQVTLSCSPISGHRSVSWYQQTPGQGLQFLFEYFSETQRNKGNFPGRFSGRQFSNSRSEMNVSTLELGDSALYLCASSFSGTGDTMKQFFGPGTRLTVL.

The chain uses TRBV27 and TRBJ2-6; perhaps TRBD2 as D (7 bases). The CDR3 runs 16 residues. Germline assignment: CDR1 MNHEY and CDR2 SMNVEV (reference sequence). Between the trimmed V and J ends, which lost 4 bases and 1 base, there was a span of 11 bases. CDR3 bases: TGTGCCAGCAGTTACCGGGGGGCGTCTGGGGCCAACGTCCTGACTTTC. This codes for CASSYRGASGANVLTF.